Presented here are 3 T cell receptor beta chains from one specimen sequenced in a study of T cell responses to AZD1222 COVID-19 vaccine. Data came from immunoSEQ multiplex PCR; TCRdb stores just in-frame clones and leaves some out. The table shows around 120,000 clones, with about 90% occurring only once. The sequenced sample was peripheral blood, obtained 28 days after the second AZD1222 dose. The receptor set was obtained from an adult who received the AZD1222 COVID-19 vaccine.

This clone showed up just once. This rearrangement joins TRBV12-3 or TRBV12-4 to TRBJ1-3, with TRBD1 as a possible D gene (6 bases). V was shortened by 3 bases and J by 4 bases, with 7 bases between the two germline ends. The CDR3 has 13 residues. CDR3 nucleotides: TGTGCCAGCAGTTTTGGGACAGGAAACACCATATATTTT. It specifies CASSFGTGNTIYF.

This rearrangement joins TRBV18 to TRBJ1-3, with a weak D call TRBD1 (5 bases). The CDR3 sequence is 15 residues long. V was pared by 1 base and J by 8 bases, with 15 bases between. Germline values: CDR1 KGHSH, CDR2 LQKENI. Here the CDR3 reads CASSPRAGSGDTIYF. CDR3 nucleotides: TGTGCCAGCTCACCACGGGCAGGGAGCGGCGACACCATATATTTT.

V and J are TRBV5-4 and TRBJ2-1, with 10 nucleotides matching TRBD2. The germline CDR1 and CDR2 sequences are SGHNT and YYREEE (reference sequence). The CDR3 is made up of 17 amino acids. V trimming: 4 bases; J trimming: 6 bases; junction bases outside the gene matches: 13. CDR3 in DNA: TGTGCCAGCAGCCCAACTGTCGAGAGACTAGCGGGCAATGAGCAGTTCTTC. Protein product: CASSPTVERLAGNEQFF.